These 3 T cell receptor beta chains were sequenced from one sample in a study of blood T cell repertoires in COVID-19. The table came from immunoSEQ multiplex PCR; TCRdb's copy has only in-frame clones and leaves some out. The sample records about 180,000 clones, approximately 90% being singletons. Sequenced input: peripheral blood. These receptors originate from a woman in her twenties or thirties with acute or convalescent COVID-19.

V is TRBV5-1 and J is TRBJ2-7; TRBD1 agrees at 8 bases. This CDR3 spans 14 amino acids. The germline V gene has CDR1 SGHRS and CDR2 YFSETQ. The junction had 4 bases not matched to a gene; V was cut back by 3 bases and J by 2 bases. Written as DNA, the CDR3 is TGCGCCAGCAGCTCGACAGGGGCCACCTACGAGCAGTACTTC. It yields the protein CASSSTGATYEQYF. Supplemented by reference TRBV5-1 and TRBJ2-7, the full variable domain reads KAGVTQTPRYLIKTRGQQVTLSCSPISGHRSVSWYQQTPGQGLQFLFEYFSETQRNKGNFPGRFSGRQFSNSRSEMNVSTLELGDSALYLCASSSTGATYEQYFGPGTRLTVT.

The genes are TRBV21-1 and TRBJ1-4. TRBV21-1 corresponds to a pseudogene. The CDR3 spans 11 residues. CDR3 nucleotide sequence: TGTGCCAGCCTCGGGGGTGAAAAACTGTTTTTT. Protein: CASLGGEKLFF.

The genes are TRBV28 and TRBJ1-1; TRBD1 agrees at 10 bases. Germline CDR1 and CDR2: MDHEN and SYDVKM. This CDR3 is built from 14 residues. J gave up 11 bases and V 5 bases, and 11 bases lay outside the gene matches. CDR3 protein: CASSPGQGYAVAFF. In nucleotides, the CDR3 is TGTGCCAGCAGTCCGGGACAGGGGTATGCTGTGGCTTTCTTT.